Below, one TCR beta chain is given with its context. Its antigen remains unknown. This CDR3 has 15 amino acids. CDR1 is MNHEY and CDR2 is SVGAGI in the germline V gene. The source of the sample is a study of beta chain features in type 1 diabetes. As for the study in general: Examined across all samples were about 110 million sorted cells. Findings and limits, study-wide: Cells that show high TCR expression could be over-represented by cDNA sequencing.

The study reverse transcribed the entire isolated RNA, so it sequenced expressed TCRB transcripts. Repertoires were generated with immunoSEQ multiplex PCR, while TCRdb's copy carries only in-frame clones and drops some. The sample includes over 700,000 clones, roughly 16% of them seen just once. The sequence came from a woman between 18 and 30 years old in good health. Sequencing was performed on naive CD4+ T cells from blood. The chain has TRBV6-5 and TRBJ2-5; D not resolved. The J call is in doubt because the DNA end fits TRBJ2-7 better. The CDR3 DNA sequence: TGTGCCAGCAGTTACTCTTACTACGAGTCCTACGAGCAGTACTTC. Its translation: CASSYSYYESYEQYF.